This T cell receptor beta chain was sequenced in a study of T cell responses to AZD1222 COVID-19 vaccine. Regarding the study as a whole: There were mostly white British donors and more females than males, and clonal diversity was possibly underestimated. Epitopes outside B.1.351 and B.1.1.7 mutated regions reportedly drew nearly half of spike TCRs. The breadth and depth of Spike-specific TCRs increased once two AZD1222 doses had been given. The repertoires were collected only after the peak T cell response.

Assay: immunoSEQ multiplex PCR; the TCRdb copy retains only in-frame clones and omits some. There are about 120,000 clones in the sample; roughly 88% occur only once, and more than 3% lies in the top ten. Trimming cost V 4 bases and J 0 bases, with 13 bases left between them. CDR3 length: 15 amino acids. Germline CDR1 reads SGDLS; CDR2 reads YYNGEE. This clone was seen more than once but under ten times. As yet, its antigen is unknown. This sequence joins TRBV9 and TRBJ1-2; D unresolved. The specimen comprised peripheral blood, sampled on day 0 of MenACWY control vaccination. The receptor was isolated from an adult in good health. The CDR3 DNA reads as TGTGCCAGCAGCCCCAACCAGTATACTAACTATGGCTACACCTTC. Translating it yields CASSPNQYTNYGYTF.